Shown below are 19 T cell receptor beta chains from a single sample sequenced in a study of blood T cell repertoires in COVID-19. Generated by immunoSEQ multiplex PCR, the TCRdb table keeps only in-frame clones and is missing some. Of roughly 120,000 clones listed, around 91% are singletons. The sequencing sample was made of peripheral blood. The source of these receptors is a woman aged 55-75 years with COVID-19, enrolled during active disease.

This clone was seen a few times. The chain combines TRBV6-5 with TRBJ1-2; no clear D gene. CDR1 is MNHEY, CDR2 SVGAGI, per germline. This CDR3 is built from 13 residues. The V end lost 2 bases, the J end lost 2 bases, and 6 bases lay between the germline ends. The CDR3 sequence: CASSYNGNYGYTF. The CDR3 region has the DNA TGTGCCAGCAGTTACAACGGGAACTATGGCTACACCTTC.

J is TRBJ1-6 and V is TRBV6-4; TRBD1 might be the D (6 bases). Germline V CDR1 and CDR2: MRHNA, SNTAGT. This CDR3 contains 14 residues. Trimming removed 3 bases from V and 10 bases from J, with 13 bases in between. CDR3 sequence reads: CASSEESGVSPLHF. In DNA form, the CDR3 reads TGTGCCAGCAGTGAGGAATCAGGGGTCTCACCCCTCCACTTT.

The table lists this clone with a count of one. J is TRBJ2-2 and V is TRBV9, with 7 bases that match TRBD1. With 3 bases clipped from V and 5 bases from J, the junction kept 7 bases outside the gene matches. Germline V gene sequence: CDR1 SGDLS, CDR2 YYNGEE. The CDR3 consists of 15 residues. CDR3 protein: CASSARQGFTGELFF. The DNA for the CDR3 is TGTGCCAGCAGCGCCCGACAGGGCTTTACCGGGGAGCTGTTTTTT.

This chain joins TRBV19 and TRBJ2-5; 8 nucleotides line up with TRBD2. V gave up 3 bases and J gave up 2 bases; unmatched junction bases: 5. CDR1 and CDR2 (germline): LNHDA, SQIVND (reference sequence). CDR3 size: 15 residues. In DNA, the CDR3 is TGTGCCAGTAGTATCGGGGGGGGCACGCAAGAGACCCAGTACTTC. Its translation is CASSIGGGTQETQYF.

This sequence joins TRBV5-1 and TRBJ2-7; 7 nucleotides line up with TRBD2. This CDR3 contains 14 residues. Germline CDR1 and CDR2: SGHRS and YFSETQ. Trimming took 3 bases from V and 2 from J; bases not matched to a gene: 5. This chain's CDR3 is CASSSPGRTYEQYF. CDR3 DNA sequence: TGCGCCAGCAGCTCCCCCGGGAGGACCTACGAGCAGTACTTC.

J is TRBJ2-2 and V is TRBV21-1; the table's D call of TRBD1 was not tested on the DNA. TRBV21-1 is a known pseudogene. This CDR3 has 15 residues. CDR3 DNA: TGTGCCAGCCGCCATTTAACAGGGAACACCGGGGAGCTGTTTTTT. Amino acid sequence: CASRHLTGNTGELFF.

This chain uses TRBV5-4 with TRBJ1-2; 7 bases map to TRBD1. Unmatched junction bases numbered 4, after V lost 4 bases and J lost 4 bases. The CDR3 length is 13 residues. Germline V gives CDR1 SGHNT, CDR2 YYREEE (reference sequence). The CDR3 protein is CASSQGGPYGYTF. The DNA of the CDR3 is TGTGCCAGCAGCCAAGGGGGCCCCTATGGCTACACCTTC.

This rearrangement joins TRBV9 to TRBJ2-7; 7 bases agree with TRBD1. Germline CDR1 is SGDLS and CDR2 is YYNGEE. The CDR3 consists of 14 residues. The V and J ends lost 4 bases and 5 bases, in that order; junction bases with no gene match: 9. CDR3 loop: CASSRGQRGDEQYF. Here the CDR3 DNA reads TGTGCCAGCAGCCGGGGACAGCGCGGCGACGAGCAGTACTTC.

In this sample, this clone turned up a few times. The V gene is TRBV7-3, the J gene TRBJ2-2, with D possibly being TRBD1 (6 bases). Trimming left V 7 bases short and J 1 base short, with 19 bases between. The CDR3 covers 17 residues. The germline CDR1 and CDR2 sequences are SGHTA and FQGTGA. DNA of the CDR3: TGTGCCAGCAACAGGGACGGAAGGGTTGGGAACACCGGGGAGCTGTTTTTT. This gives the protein CASNRDGRVGNTGELFF.

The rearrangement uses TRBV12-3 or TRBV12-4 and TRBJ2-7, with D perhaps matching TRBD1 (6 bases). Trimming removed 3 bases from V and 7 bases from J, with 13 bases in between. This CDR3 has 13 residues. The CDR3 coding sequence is TGTGCCAGCAGTTTGTTTTCAGGGGAGGAGCAGTACTTC. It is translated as CASSLFSGEEQYF.

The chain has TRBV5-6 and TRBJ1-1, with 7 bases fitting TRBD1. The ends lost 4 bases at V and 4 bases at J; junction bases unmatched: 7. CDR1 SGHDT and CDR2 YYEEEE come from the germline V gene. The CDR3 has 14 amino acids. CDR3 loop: CASSPTGEFTEAFF. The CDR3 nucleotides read TGTGCCAGCAGCCCTACAGGGGAGTTCACTGAAGCTTTCTTT.

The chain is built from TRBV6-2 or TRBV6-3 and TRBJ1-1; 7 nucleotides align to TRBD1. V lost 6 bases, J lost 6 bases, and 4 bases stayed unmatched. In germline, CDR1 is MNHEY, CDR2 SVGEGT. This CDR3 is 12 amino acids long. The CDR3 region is CASSTGASEAFF. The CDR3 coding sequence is TGTGCCAGCAGCACAGGGGCCTCTGAAGCTTTCTTT.

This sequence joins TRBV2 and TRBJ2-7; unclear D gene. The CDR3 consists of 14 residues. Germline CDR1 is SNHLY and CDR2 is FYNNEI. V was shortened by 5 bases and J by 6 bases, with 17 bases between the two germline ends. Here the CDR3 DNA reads TGTGCCAGCAGTCTCGGCCACCTCCCGGGCGAGCAGTACTTC. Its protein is CASSLGHLPGEQYF.

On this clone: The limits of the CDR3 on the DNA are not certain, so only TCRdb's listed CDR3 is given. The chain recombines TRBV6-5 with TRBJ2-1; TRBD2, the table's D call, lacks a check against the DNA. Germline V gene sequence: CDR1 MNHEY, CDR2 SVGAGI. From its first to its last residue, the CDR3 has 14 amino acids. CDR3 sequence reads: CASSSSTNKPEQFF.

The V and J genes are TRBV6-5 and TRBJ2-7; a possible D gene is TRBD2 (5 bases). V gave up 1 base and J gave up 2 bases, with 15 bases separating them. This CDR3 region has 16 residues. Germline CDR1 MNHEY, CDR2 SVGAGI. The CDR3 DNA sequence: TGTGCCAGCAGTTACTTACGGACTCCCCTTACCTACGAGCAGTACTTC. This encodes CASSYLRTPLTYEQYF.

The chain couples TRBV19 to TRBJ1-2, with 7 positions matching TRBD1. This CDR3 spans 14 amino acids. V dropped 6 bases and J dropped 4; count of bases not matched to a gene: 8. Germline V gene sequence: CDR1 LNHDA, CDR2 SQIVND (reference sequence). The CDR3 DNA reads TGTGCCAGTAGCCCACTGGACAGGAGCTATGGCTACACCTTC. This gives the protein CASSPLDRSYGYTF. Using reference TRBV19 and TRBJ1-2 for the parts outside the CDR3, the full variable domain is DGGITQSPKYLFRKEGQNVTLSCEQNLNHDAMYWYRQDPGQGLRLIYYSQIVNDFQKGDIAEGYSVSREKKESFPLTVTSAQKNPTAFYLCASSPLDRSYGYTFGSGTRLTVV.

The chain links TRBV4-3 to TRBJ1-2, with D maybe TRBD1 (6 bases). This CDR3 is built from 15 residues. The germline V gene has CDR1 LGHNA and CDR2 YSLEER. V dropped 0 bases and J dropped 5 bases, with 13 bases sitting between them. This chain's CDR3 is CASSQDGGAGYGYTF. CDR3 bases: TGCGCCAGCAGCCAAGATGGGGGGGCGGGGTATGGCTACACCTTC.

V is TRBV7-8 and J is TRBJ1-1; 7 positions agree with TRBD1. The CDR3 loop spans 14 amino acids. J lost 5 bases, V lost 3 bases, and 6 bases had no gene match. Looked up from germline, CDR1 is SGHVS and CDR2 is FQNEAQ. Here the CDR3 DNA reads TGTGCCAGCAGCTTCGAGACAGGGCAGACTGAAGCTTTCTTT. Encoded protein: CASSFETGQTEAFF.

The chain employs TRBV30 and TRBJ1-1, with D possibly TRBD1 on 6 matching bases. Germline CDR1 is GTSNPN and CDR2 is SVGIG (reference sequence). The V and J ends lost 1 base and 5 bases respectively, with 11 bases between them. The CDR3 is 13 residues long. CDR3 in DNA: TGTGCCTGGAGTGGAGAGAGGGGGACTGAAGCTTTCTTT. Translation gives CAWSGERGTEAFF.